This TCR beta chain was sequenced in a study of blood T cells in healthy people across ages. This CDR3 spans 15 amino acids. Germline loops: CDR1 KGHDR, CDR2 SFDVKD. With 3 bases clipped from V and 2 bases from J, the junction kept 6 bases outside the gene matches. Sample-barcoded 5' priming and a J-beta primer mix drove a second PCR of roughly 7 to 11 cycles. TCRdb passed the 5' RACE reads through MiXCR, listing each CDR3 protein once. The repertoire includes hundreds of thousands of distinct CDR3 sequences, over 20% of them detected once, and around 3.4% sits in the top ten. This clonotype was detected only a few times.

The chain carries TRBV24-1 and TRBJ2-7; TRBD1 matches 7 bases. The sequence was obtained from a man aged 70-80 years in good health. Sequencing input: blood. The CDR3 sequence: CATSDPRQGTYEQYF. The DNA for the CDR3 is TGTGCCACCAGTGATCCTAGACAGGGTACCTACGAGCAGTACTTC.